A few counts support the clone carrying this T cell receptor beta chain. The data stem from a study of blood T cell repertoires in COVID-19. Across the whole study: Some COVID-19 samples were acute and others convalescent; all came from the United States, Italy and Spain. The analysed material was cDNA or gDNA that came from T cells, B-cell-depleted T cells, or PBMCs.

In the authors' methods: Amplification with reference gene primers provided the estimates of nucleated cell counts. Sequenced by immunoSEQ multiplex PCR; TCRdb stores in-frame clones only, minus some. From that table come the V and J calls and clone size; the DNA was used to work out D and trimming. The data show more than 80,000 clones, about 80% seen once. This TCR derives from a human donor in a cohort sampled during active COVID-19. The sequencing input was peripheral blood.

As DNA, the CDR3 is TGTGCCAGCAGTAATAGCGGGGGCTCTAGCACAGATACGCAGTATTTT. It encodes CASSNSGGSSTDTQYF. This chain links TRBV2 with TRBJ2-3, with 9 nucleotides matching TRBD2. CDR1 and CDR2 from the germline V gene are SNHLY and FYNNEI. This CDR3 is 16 amino acids long. J was trimmed by 0 bases and V by 5 bases; bases with no gene match: 6.